Sequencing of this T cell receptor (beta chain) was carried out in a study of tumor-infiltrating lymphocytes in primary liver carcinoma. Study background: Through surgical resection, the patients' primary liver carcinoma was treated. Donors had hepatocellular carcinoma or combined HCC and intrahepatic cholangiocarcinoma. Each of the samples returned roughly 3.65 to 8 million productive TCRbeta reads (a yield similar across tissue types).

Reverse transcription of approximately 520 ng total RNA with a constant-region primer produced TCR beta cDNA. Libraries of TCR beta came from three nested multiplex PCR rounds with slightly modified ARM-PCR. Primers for the first two PCR rounds were TRBV1-TRBV30 forward primers and a C-beta reverse primer (about 9 cycles per round). TCRdb analysed the multiplex PCR reads with MiXCR anew, one entry per CDR3 protein. The sample yields about 310,000 distinct CDR3 sequences, 65% seen once. V dropped 6 bases and J dropped 6; count of bases not matched to a gene: 5. The CDR3 is 12 amino acids. In germline, CDR1 is SGHAT, CDR2 FQDESV (reference sequence). Germline DNA was also extracted, with blood RNA taken from unsorted whole blood. Treatment-naive at the time, the patients had chronic HBV infection.

Material: peripheral blood. The TCR comes from a man aged 40-50 years with primary liver carcinoma and hepatitis B virus infection. The chain carries TRBV11-1 and TRBJ2-7; 7 positions agree with TRBD2. CDR3 region: CASRPGGAEQYF. DNA of the CDR3: TGTGCCAGCAGACCGGGAGGAGCCGAGCAGTACTTC.